This record looks at one TCR beta chain sequence and its context. This entry comes from a study of cytomegalovirus exposure and HLA in healthy donors. J lost 2 bases, V lost 0 bases, and 2 bases had no gene match. Germline V gene data show CDR1 as SGHRS and CDR2 as YFSETQ. This CDR3 has 15 residues. Primers for the PCR totalled 60 Vbeta and 13 Jbeta. Here immunoSEQ multiplex PCR was the method, and the copy in TCRdb shows in-frame clones only, minus some. The data contain under 100,000 clones, about four fifths of them seen just once; the ten biggest clones take up 5.9%. V usage is TRBV5-1 and J usage is TRBJ2-5, with TRBD1 identical over 9 bases. Specimen: PBMCs. This TCR came from a man aged 18-30 years in good health and CMV-seropositive. The CDR3 is CASSLAGQGQETQYF. The CDR3 DNA reads as TGCGCCAGCAGCTTGGCCGGACAGGGGCAAGAGACCCAGTACTTC.